The source of this TCR beta chain is a study of T-cell memory formation after mild COVID-19. A 5'RACE reaction primed in the constant segment made cDNA libraries of TCR alpha and TCR beta, and these carried sample barcodes and UMIs. TCRdb re-called the 5' RACE reads with MiXCR, one entry per CDR3 protein. The sample lists hundreds of thousands of distinct CDR3 sequences; 20% were seen once. Regarding the study as a whole: Memory from before infection featured some responding clones, which suggests cross-reactive memory joined. While clones contracting from day 15 to 85 were balanced between CD4 and CD8, later expanders leaned CD4+. Confirmation was lacking for SARS-CoV-2 specificity of second-wave clones that peaked on day 37.

Points on this clonotype: Antigen unknown.

Germline-derived CDR1 and CDR2 are SNHLY and FYNNEI. This CDR3 region has 15 residues. V lost 6 bases and J 3 bases, leaving 15 bases between the germline ends. This sequence was found in an adult woman who had mild COVID-19 (a few samples of this study predate the infection). Cell type and time point are not known. The specimen sequenced was PBMCs or a T cell subset sorted from them (not recorded which). The chain carries TRBV2 and TRBJ1-5, with a possible D match to TRBD1 (5 bases). The CDR3 bases are TGTGCCAGCAGCCCTGGGGGGTATTACAATCAGCCCCAGCATTTT. Translating gives CASSPGGYYNQPQHF.